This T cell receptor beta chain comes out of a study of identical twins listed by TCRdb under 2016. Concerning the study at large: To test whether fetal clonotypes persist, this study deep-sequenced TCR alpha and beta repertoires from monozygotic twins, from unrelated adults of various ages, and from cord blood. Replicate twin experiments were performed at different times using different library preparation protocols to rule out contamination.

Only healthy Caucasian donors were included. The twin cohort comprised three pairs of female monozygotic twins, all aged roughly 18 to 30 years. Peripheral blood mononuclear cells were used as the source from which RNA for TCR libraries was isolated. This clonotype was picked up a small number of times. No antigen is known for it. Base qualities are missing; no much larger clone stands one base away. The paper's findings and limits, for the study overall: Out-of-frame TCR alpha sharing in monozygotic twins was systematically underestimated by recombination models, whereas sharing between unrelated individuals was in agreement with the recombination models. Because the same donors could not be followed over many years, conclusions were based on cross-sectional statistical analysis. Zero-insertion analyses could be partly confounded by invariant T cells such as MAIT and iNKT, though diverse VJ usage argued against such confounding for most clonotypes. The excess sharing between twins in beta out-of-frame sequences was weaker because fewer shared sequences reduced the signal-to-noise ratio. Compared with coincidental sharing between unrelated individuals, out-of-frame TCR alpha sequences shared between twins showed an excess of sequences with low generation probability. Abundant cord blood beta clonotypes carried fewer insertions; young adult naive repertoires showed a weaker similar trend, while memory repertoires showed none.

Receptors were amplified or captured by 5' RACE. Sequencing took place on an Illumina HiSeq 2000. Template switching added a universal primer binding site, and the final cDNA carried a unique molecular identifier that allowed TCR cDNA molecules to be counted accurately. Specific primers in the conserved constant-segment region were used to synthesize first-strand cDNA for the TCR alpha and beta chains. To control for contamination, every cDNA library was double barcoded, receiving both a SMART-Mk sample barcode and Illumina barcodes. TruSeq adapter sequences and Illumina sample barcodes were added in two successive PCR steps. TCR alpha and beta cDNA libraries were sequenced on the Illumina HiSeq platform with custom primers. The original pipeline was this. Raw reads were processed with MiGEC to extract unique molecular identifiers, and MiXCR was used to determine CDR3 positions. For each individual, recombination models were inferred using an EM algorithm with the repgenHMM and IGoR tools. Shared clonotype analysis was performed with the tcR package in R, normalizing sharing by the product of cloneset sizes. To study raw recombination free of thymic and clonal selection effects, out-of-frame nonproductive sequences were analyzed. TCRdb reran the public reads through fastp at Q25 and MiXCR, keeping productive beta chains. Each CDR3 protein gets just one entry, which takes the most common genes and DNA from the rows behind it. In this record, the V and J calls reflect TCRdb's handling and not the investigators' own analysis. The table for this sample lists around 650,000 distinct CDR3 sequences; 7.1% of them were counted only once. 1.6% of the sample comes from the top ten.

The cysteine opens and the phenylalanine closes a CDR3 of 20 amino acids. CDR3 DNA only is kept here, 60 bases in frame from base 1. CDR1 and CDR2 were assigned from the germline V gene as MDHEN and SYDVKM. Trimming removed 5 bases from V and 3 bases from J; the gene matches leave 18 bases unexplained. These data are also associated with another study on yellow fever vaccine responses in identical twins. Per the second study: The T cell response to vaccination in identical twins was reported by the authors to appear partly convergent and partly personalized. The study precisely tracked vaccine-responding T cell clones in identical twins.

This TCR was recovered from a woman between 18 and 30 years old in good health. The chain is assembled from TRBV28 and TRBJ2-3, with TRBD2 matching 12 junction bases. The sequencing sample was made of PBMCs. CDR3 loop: CASSLAGVYLAGGPTDTQYF. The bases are TGTGCCAGCAGTCTCGCCGGCGTTTACCTAGCGGGAGGGCCGACAGATACGCAGTATTTT.